The entry that follows covers one T cell receptor beta chain sequence. Its target is unknown. Every sorted population was more than 95% pure. Since all of the isolated RNA was reverse transcribed, expressed TCRB transcripts were what got sequenced. Measured with immunoSEQ multiplex PCR; TCRdb has only the in-frame clones, and not every one. Here the sample spans around 280,000 clones, about 15% being singletons. These data are taken from a study of beta chain features in type 1 diabetes. Background on the study: Patients and healthy donors were similar in age, gender and cell yields.

The ends were cut back, 5 bases at V and 3 bases at J, with 5 bases in the middle. The germline V gene encodes CDR1 SEHNR and CDR2 FQNEAQ (reference sequence). The CDR3 is made up of 12 amino acids. Whole-study results and caveats: There was a possibility that cDNA sequencing over-represented cells with high TCR expression. Researchers report that Type 1 diabetes patients had moderately but significantly shorter TCRB CDR3s across all four CD4+ subsets. Insertion counts at VDJ junctions were lower in type 1 diabetes patients, who also showed more deletions there.

Sequenced material: naive CD4+ T cells from blood. V is TRBV7-9 and J is TRBJ2-1; D is unclear. The origin of this receptor is a man in his late teens or twenties with type 1 diabetes. CDR3 nucleotides: TGTGCCAGCAGCCCGGGCTACAATGAGCAGTTCTTC. It encodes CASSPGYNEQFF.